The rows below give T cell receptor beta chains drawn from one sample of a study of T cell responses to AZD1222 COVID-19 vaccine. The data were produced by immunoSEQ multiplex PCR, yet TCRdb's version contains in-frame clones alone and is incomplete. Of roughly 100,000 clones listed, about 89% are singletons. The sequences come from peripheral blood, collected on day 0 of AZD1222 vaccination. The source is an adult in good health. Each CDR3 is given with its conserved first and last residue. Each record gives: CDR3 length, clone size, J gene, D gene, V gene, CDR3 protein, CDR3 DNA. D genes are given only for firm matches. Some rows have no size entry. The others give once, few or many, or a class for an expanded clone.

CDR3 length: 13; clone size: NA; J gene: TRBJ2-7; D gene: NA; V gene: TRBV4-3; CDR3 protein: CASSQDQSYEQYF; CDR3 DNA: TGCGCCAGCAGCCAAGATCAGTCCTACGAGCAGTACTTC
CDR3 length: 15; clone size: NA; J gene: TRBJ1-4; D gene: TRBD1; V gene: TRBV5-4; CDR3 protein: CASSLTTGGIEKLFF; CDR3 DNA: TGTGCCAGCAGCTTAACGACAGGGGGCATAGAAAAACTGTTTTTT
CDR3 length: 14; clone size: once; J gene: TRBJ1-5; D gene: NA; V gene: TRBV5-4; CDR3 protein: CASSLDGGVGTQHF; CDR3 DNA: TGTGCCAGCAGCTTGGATGGAGGGGTAGGGACCCAGCATTTT
CDR3 length: 12; clone size: NA; J gene: TRBJ2-7; D gene: NA; V gene: TRBV27; CDR3 protein: CASSFEGNEQYF; CDR3 DNA: TGTGCCAGCAGTTTTGAAGGGAACGAGCAGTACTTC
CDR3 length: 18; clone size: NA; J gene: TRBJ2-3; D gene: TRBD2; V gene: TRBV3-1/TRBV3-2; CDR3 protein: CASSQDKRGGRSTDTQYF; CDR3 DNA: TGTGCCAGCAGCCAAGATAAGCGGGGGGGCCGTAGCACAGATACGCAGTATTTT
CDR3 length: 18; clone size: NA; J gene: TRBJ2-1; D gene: TRBD2; V gene: TRBV28; CDR3 protein: CASRRLAGGVSSYNEQFF; CDR3 DNA: TGTGCCAGCAGGAGACTAGCGGGGGGCGTCAGCTCCTACAATGAGCAGTTCTTC
CDR3 length: 9; clone size: NA; J gene: TRBJ1-2; D gene: NA; V gene: TRBV20-1; CDR3 protein: CSAAPGYTF; CDR3 DNA: TGCAGTGCGGCCCCTGGCTACACCTTC
CDR3 length: 12; clone size: NA; J gene: TRBJ1-2; D gene: NA; V gene: TRBV29-1; CDR3 protein: CSVEGGAYGYTF; CDR3 DNA: TGCAGCGTTGAAGGAGGTGCCTATGGCTACACCTTC
CDR3 length: 15; clone size: few; J gene: TRBJ1-4; D gene: TRBD1; V gene: TRBV7-6; CDR3 protein: CASSEQGGEAEKLFF; CDR3 DNA: TGTGCCAGCAGCGAACAGGGGGGGGAAGCCGAAAAACTGTTTTTT
CDR3 length: 17; clone size: once; J gene: TRBJ2-1; D gene: TRBD2; V gene: TRBV4-3; CDR3 protein: CASSQDWVTSGFNEQFF; CDR3 DNA: TGCGCCAGCAGCCAAGATTGGGTTACTAGCGGGTTCAATGAGCAGTTCTTC
CDR3 length: 15; clone size: NA; J gene: TRBJ2-3; D gene: TRBD2; V gene: TRBV5-1; CDR3 protein: CASSVLGGNADTQYF; CDR3 DNA: TGCGCCAGCAGCGTCCTCGGGGGGAATGCAGATACGCAGTATTTT
CDR3 length: 14; clone size: NA; J gene: TRBJ1-1; D gene: NA; V gene: TRBV5-1; CDR3 protein: CASSLEGTAAQAFF; CDR3 DNA: TGCGCCAGCAGCTTGGAAGGTACAGCCGCTCAAGCTTTCTTT
CDR3 length: 16; clone size: NA; J gene: TRBJ2-2; D gene: TRBD1; V gene: TRBV9; CDR3 protein: CASSPIRTGNTGELFF; CDR3 DNA: TGTGCCAGCAGCCCGATTCGGACAGGGAACACCGGGGAGCTGTTTTTT
CDR3 length: 15; clone size: once; J gene: TRBJ1-2; D gene: NA; V gene: TRBV5-3; CDR3 protein: CARSLANRRRYGYTF; CDR3 DNA: TGTGCCAGAAGCTTGGCCAATAGACGGAGATATGGCTACACCTTC
CDR3 length: 14; clone size: few; J gene: TRBJ1-5; D gene: NA; V gene: TRBV20-1; CDR3 protein: CSASEGKSNQPQHF; CDR3 DNA: TGCAGTGCTAGTGAGGGGAAGAGCAATCAGCCCCAGCATTTT
CDR3 length: 18; clone size: NA; J gene: TRBJ2-7; D gene: TRBD1; V gene: TRBV28; CDR3 protein: CASSLALTGAIPSHEQYF; CDR3 DNA: TGTGCCAGCAGTTTAGCTCTGACAGGGGCTATACCTAGCCACGAGCAGTACTTC
CDR3 length: 14; clone size: NA; J gene: TRBJ2-2; D gene: TRBD1; V gene: TRBV2; CDR3 protein: CASRQGRNTGELFF; CDR3 DNA: TGTGCCAGTAGACAGGGCAGGAACACCGGGGAGCTGTTTTTT
CDR3 length: 15; clone size: NA; J gene: TRBJ2-3; D gene: NA; V gene: TRBV5-4; CDR3 protein: CASSPPGTSTDTQYF; CDR3 DNA: TGTGCCAGCAGCCCCCCGGGTACTAGCACAGATACGCAGTATTTT
CDR3 length: 16; clone size: NA; J gene: TRBJ2-1; D gene: NA; V gene: TRBV13; CDR3 protein: CASSFRGAGRYNEQFF; CDR3 DNA: TGTGCCAGCAGCTTCAGGGGCGCTGGCCGATACAATGAGCAGTTCTTC
CDR3 length: 17; clone size: NA; J gene: TRBJ1-6; D gene: NA; V gene: TRBV19; CDR3 protein: CASSTGREGGYNSPLHF; CDR3 DNA: TGTGCCAGTAGTACCGGACGGGAAGGGGGCTATAATTCACCCCTCCACTTT
CDR3 length: 15; clone size: NA; J gene: TRBJ1-3; D gene: NA; V gene: TRBV6-5; CDR3 protein: CASKPTAASGNTIYF; CDR3 DNA: TGTGCCAGCAAACCAACAGCAGCCTCTGGAAACACCATATATTTT
CDR3 length: 13; clone size: NA; J gene: TRBJ1-6; D gene: NA; V gene: TRBV30; CDR3 protein: CAWSPGEGTPLHF; CDR3 DNA: TGTGCCTGGAGTCCCGGAGAGGGGACTCCCCTCCACTTT
CDR3 length: 15; clone size: NA; J gene: TRBJ1-5; D gene: NA; V gene: TRBV19; CDR3 protein: CASSPSSGIWEPQHF; CDR3 DNA: TGTGCCAGTAGCCCCTCGTCCGGGATTTGGGAGCCCCAGCATTTT
CDR3 length: 17; clone size: few; J gene: TRBJ2-2; D gene: TRBD2; V gene: TRBV4-2; CDR3 protein: CASSQEDSGANTGELFF; CDR3 DNA: TGTGCCAGCAGCCAAGAGGATAGCGGGGCAAACACCGGGGAGCTGTTTTTT
CDR3 length: 16; clone size: NA; J gene: TRBJ1-1; D gene: TRBD1; V gene: TRBV5-1; CDR3 protein: CASSLSDRVLNTEAFF; CDR3 DNA: TGCGCCAGCAGCTTAAGTGACAGGGTGCTGAACACTGAAGCTTTCTTT
CDR3 length: 15; clone size: NA; J gene: TRBJ2-3; D gene: NA; V gene: TRBV7-2; CDR3 protein: CASSLALGWADTQYF; CDR3 DNA: TGTGCCAGCAGCTTAGCCCTTGGTTGGGCAGATACGCAGTATTTT
CDR3 length: 13; clone size: NA; J gene: TRBJ2-2; D gene: TRBD1; V gene: TRBV30; CDR3 protein: CALDRSNTGELFF; CDR3 DNA: TGTGCCTTGGACAGGTCCAACACCGGGGAGCTGTTTTTT
CDR3 length: 13; clone size: NA; J gene: TRBJ1-1; D gene: TRBD1; V gene: TRBV6-5; CDR3 protein: CASRFTGVTEAFF; CDR3 DNA: TGTGCCAGCAGATTTACAGGGGTTACTGAAGCTTTCTTT
CDR3 length: 18; clone size: NA; J gene: TRBJ2-7; D gene: TRBD2; V gene: TRBV28; CDR3 protein: CASSSLSGGSGGHYEQYF; CDR3 DNA: TGTGCCAGCAGTTCACTCTCCGGTGGTAGCGGGGGGCATTACGAGCAGTACTTC
CDR3 length: 16; clone size: NA; J gene: TRBJ2-2; D gene: TRBD2; V gene: TRBV9; CDR3 protein: CASSGGLAGNTGELFF; CDR3 DNA: TGTGCCAGCAGCGGGGGACTAGCGGGGAACACCGGGGAGCTGTTTTTT
CDR3 length: 16; clone size: once; J gene: TRBJ1-1; D gene: NA; V gene: TRBV5-1; CDR3 protein: CASSLALVGLNTEAFF; CDR3 DNA: TGCGCCAGCAGCTTGGCCCTCGTAGGGTTGAACACTGAAGCTTTCTTT
CDR3 length: 16; clone size: NA; J gene: TRBJ2-7; D gene: NA; V gene: TRBV9; CDR3 protein: CASSPTYGIGGSEQYF; CDR3 DNA: TGTGCCAGCAGCCCAACTTACGGTATAGGCGGTTCCGAGCAGTACTTC
CDR3 length: 13; clone size: NA; J gene: TRBJ1-2; D gene: NA; V gene: TRBV12-3/TRBV12-4; CDR3 protein: CASSRVYAYGYTF; CDR3 DNA: TGTGCCAGCAGCAGGGTTTATGCCTATGGCTACACCTTC
CDR3 length: 15; clone size: few; J gene: TRBJ2-7; D gene: TRBD2; V gene: TRBV7-8; CDR3 protein: CASSLEWRGAYEQYF; CDR3 DNA: TGTGCCAGCAGCTTAGAATGGCGGGGGGCCTACGAGCAGTACTTC
CDR3 length: 14; clone size: NA; J gene: TRBJ2-3; D gene: NA; V gene: TRBV7-2; CDR3 protein: CASSLLIRVDTQYF; CDR3 DNA: TGTGCCAGCAGCCTACTAATTAGGGTTGATACGCAGTATTTT
CDR3 length: 12; clone size: NA; J gene: TRBJ2-7; D gene: NA; V gene: TRBV12-3/TRBV12-4; CDR3 protein: CASSLDGDEQYF; CDR3 DNA: TGTGCCAGCAGTTTGGACGGAGACGAGCAGTACTTC
CDR3 length: 15; clone size: many; J gene: TRBJ2-7; D gene: TRBD1; V gene: TRBV5-1; CDR3 protein: CASRQGQGGSYEQYF; CDR3 DNA: TGCGCCAGCAGGCAAGGACAGGGCGGGTCCTACGAGCAGTACTTC
CDR3 length: 12; clone size: NA; J gene: TRBJ1-6; D gene: NA; V gene: TRBV6-5; CDR3 protein: CASSYEGHRWDF; CDR3 DNA: TGTGCCAGCAGTTACGAGGGACATCGATGGGATTTT
CDR3 length: 12; clone size: NA; J gene: TRBJ1-2; D gene: NA; V gene: TRBV6-1; CDR3 protein: CASSLGLYGYTF; CDR3 DNA: TGTGCCAGCAGTTTAGGGCTCTATGGCTACACCTTC
CDR3 length: 14; clone size: NA; J gene: TRBJ1-1; D gene: NA; V gene: TRBV7-6; CDR3 protein: CASSAAPSNTEAFF; CDR3 DNA: TGTGCCAGCAGCGCAGCCCCCTCGAACACTGAAGCTTTCTTT
CDR3 length: 15; clone size: NA; J gene: TRBJ2-1; D gene: NA; V gene: TRBV7-6; CDR3 protein: CASSLGTFSYNEQFF; CDR3 DNA: TGTGCCAGCAGCTTGGGTACCTTCTCCTACAATGAGCAGTTCTTC
CDR3 length: 13; clone size: NA; J gene: TRBJ1-2; D gene: TRBD1; V gene: TRBV6-5; CDR3 protein: CASSPDRDYGYTF; CDR3 DNA: TGTGCCAGCAGTCCGGACAGGGATTATGGCTACACCTTC
CDR3 length: 16; clone size: NA; J gene: TRBJ2-5; D gene: NA; V gene: TRBV15; CDR3 protein: CATSRAPNPTEGTQYF; CDR3 DNA: TGTGCCACCAGCAGAGCCCCCAATCCGACGGAGGGGACCCAGTACTTC
CDR3 length: 15; clone size: once; J gene: TRBJ2-7; D gene: TRBD1; V gene: TRBV5-6; CDR3 protein: CASSPRDRVSYEQYF; CDR3 DNA: TGTGCCAGCAGCCCCCGGGACAGGGTGTCCTACGAGCAGTACTTC
CDR3 length: 16; clone size: NA; J gene: TRBJ2-7; D gene: NA; V gene: TRBV9; CDR3 protein: CASSRYYGGVAYEQYF; CDR3 DNA: TGTGCCAGCAGCCGATACTACGGGGGAGTGGCCTACGAGCAGTACTTC